The source of this TCR beta chain is a study of shared clonotypes between healthy human individuals. As for the study in general: Participating donors consisted of a couple of women and a few men aged 18 to 49.

Data came from immunoSEQ multiplex PCR; TCRdb stores just in-frame clones and leaves some out. The sample records some 2 million clones, around 95% being singletons. V lost 4 bases, J lost 12 bases, and 14 bases lay in between. The CDR3 consists of 12 residues. Germline V gene data show CDR1 as SGHNT and CDR2 as YYREEE (reference sequence). This clone appeared a single time. What it binds is unknown. Study-wide results and limits: Larger estimated richness was generally seen in naive subsets than in memory subsets.

Sequencing was performed on naive CD4+ T cells sorted from blood. The sample's subset: CD45RA+ positively selected. The source of this sequence is a man between 18 and 35 years old in good health. The J gene is TRBJ2-1, the V gene TRBV5-4; no reliable D call. CDR3 loop: CASSPESEGQFF. CDR3 nucleotide sequence: TGTGCCAGCAGCCCGGAGTCCGAAGGGCAGTTCTTC.